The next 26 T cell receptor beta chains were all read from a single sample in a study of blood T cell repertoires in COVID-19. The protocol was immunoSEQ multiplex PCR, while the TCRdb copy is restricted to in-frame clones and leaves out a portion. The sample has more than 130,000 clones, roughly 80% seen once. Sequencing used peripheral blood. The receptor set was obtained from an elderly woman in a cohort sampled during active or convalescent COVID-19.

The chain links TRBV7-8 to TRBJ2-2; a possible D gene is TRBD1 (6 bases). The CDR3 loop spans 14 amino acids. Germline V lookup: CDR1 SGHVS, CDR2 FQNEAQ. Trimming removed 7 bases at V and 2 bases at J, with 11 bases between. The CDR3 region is CASMRTANTGELFF. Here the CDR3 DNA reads TGTGCCAGCATGAGGACAGCCAACACCGGGGAGCTGTTTTTT.

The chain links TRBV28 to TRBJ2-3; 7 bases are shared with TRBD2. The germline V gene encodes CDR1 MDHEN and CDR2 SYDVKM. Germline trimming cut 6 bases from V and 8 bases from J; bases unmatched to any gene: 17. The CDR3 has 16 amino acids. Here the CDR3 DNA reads TGTGCCAGCAGCCCCGGCGTAAGCGGGGCCGCTGTTACGCAGTATTTT. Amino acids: CASSPGVSGAAVTQYF.

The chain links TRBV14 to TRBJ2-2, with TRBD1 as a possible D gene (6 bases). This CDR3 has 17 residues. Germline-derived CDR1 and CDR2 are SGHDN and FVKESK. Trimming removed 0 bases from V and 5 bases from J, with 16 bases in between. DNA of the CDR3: TGTGCCAGCAGCCAAGATAGGGCAGGGGATAGAACCGGGGAGCTGTTTTTT. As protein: CASSQDRAGDRTGELFF.

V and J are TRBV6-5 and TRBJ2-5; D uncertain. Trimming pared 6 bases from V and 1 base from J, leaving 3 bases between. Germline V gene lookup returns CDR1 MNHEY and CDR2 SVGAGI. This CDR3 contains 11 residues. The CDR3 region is CASRAQETQYF. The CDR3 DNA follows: TGTGCCAGCAGGGCCCAAGAGACCCAGTACTTC.

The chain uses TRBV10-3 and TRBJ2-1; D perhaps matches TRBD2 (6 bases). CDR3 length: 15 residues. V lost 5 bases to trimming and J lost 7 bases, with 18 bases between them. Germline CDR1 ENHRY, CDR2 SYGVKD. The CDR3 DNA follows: TGTGCCATCAGTAATACCGGGACTGGGCGGAATGAGCAGTTCTTC. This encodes CAISNTGTGRNEQFF.

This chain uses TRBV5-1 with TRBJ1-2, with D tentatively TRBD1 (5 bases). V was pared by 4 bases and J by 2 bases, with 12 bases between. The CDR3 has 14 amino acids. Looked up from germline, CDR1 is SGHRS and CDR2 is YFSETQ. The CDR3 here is CASSPGAGNYGYTF. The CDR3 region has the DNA TGCGCCAGCAGCCCCGGGGCGGGGAACTATGGCTACACCTTC.

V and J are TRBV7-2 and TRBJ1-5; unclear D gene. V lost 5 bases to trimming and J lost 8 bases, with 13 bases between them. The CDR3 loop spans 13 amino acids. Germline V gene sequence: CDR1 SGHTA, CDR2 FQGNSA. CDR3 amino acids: CASSLQQSKPQHF. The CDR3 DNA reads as TGTGCCAGCAGCCTGCAACAGAGTAAGCCCCAGCATTTT.

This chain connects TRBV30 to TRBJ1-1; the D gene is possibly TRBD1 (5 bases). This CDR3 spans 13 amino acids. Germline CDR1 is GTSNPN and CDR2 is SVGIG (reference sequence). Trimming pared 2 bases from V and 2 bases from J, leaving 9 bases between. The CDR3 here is CAWSKDSNTEAFF. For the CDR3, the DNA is TGTGCCTGGAGTAAAGACAGTAACACTGAAGCTTTCTTT.

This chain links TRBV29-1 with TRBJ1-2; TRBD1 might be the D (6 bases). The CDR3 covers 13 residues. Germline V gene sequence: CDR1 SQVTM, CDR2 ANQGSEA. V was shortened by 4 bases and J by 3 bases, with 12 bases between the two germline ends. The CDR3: CSVAQGLDYGYTF. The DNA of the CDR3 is TGCAGCGTTGCGCAGGGGCTTGACTATGGCTACACCTTC. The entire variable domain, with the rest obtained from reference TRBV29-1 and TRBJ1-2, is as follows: SAVISQKPSRDICQRGTSLTIQCQVDSQVTMMFWYRQQPGQSLTLIATANQGSEATYESGFVIDKFPISRPNLTFSTLTVSNMSPEDSSIYLCSVAQGLDYGYTFGSGTRLTVV.

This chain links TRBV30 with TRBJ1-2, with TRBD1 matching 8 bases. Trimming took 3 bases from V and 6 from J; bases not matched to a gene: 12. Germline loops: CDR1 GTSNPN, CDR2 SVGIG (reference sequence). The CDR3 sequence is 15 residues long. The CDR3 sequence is CAWRQNGRGHNGYTF. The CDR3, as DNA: TGTGCCTGGAGGCAGAATGGCAGGGGGCATAATGGCTACACCTTC. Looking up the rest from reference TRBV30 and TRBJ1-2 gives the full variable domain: SQTIHQWPATLVQPVGSPLSLECTVEGTSNPNLYWYRQAAGRGLQLLFYSVGIGQISSEVPQNLSASRPQDRQFILSSKKLLLSDSGFYLCAWRQNGRGHNGYTFGSGTRLTVV.

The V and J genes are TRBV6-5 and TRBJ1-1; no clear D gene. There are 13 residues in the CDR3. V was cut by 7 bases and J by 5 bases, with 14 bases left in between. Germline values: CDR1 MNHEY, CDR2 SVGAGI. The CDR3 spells CASIPALVTEAFF. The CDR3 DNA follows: TGTGCCAGCATCCCAGCACTAGTGACTGAAGCTTTCTTT.

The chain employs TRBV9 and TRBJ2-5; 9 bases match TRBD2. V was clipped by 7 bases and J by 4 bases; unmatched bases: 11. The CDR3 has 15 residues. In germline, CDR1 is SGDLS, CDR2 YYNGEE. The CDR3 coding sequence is TGTGCCAGCGCTAAAGGTCTAGCGGGGTCAGAGACCCAGTACTTC. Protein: CASAKGLAGSETQYF.

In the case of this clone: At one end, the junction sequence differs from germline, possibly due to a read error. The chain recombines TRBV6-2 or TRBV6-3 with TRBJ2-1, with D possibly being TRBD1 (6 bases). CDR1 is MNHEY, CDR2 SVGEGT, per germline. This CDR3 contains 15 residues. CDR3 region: CASSNSGTFYNEQFF. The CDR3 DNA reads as TGTGCCAGCAGTAACTCCGGGACATTCTACAATGAGCAGTTCTTC.

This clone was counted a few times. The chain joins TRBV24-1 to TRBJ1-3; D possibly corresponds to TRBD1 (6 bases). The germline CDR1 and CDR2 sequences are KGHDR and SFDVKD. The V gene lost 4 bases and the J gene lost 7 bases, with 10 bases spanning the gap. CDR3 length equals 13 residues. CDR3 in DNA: TGTGCCACCAGTGAACAGGGTTCCAACACCATATATTTT. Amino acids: CATSEQGSNTIYF.

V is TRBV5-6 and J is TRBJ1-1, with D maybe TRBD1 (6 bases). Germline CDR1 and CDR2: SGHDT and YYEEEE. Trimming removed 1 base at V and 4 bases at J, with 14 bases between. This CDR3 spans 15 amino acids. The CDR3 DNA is TGTGCCAGCAGCTTGTCAGGGCAAGGGGGCACTGAAGCTTTCTTT. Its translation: CASSLSGQGGTEAFF.

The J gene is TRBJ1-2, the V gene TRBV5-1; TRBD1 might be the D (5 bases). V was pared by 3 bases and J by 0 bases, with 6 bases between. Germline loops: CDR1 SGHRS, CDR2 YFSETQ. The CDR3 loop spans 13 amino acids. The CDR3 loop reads CASSSTANYGYTF. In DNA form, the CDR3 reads TGCGCCAGCAGCTCGACAGCTAACTATGGCTACACCTTC. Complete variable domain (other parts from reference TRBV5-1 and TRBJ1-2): KAGVTQTPRYLIKTRGQQVTLSCSPISGHRSVSWYQQTPGQGLQFLFEYFSETQRNKGNFPGRFSGRQFSNSRSEMNVSTLELGDSALYLCASSSTANYGYTFGSGTRLTVV.

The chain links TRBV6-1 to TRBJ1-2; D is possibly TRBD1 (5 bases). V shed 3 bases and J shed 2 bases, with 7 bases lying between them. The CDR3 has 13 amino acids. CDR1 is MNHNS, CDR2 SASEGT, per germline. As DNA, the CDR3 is TGTGCCAGCAGTGACAGACAGAACTATGGCTACACCTTC. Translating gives CASSDRQNYGYTF.

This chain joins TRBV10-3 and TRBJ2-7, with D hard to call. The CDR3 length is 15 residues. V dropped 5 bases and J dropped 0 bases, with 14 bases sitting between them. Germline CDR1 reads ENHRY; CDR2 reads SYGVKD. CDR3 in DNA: TGTGCCATCAGTCAAGCCAACCTTAACTCCTACGAGCAGTACTTC. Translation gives CAISQANLNSYEQYF.

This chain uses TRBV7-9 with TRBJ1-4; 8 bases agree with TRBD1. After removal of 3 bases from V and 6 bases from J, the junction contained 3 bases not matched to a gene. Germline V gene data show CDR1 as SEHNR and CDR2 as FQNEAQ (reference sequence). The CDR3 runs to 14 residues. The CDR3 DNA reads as TGTGCCAGCAGCTTCGGGACAGGAGATGAAAAACTGTTTTTT. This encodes CASSFGTGDEKLFF.

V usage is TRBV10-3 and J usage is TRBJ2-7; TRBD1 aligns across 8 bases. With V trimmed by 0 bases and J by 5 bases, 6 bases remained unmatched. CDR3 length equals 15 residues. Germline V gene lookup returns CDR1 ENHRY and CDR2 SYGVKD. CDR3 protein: CAISESGDRLDEQYV. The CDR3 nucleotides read TGTGCCATCAGTGAGTCAGGGGACAGGCTAGACGAGCAGTACGTC.

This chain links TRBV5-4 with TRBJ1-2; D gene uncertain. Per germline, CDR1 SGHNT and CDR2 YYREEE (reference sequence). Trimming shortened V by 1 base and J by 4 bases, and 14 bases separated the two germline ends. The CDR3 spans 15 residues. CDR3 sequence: CASSLNRGTSYGYTF. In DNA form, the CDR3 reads TGTGCCAGCAGCTTGAATCGGGGTACCTCCTATGGCTACACCTTC.

The CDR3 spells CASSYRSAIGGGYTF. The CDR3 bases are TGTGCCAGCAGTTATCGCTCGGCTATCGGCGGTGGCTACACCTTC. V is TRBV6-5 and J is TRBJ1-2; D gene unclear. V lost 3 bases, J lost 7 bases, and 18 bases lay in between. CDR1 and CDR2 from the germline V gene are MNHEY and SVGAGI. The CDR3 has 15 residues.

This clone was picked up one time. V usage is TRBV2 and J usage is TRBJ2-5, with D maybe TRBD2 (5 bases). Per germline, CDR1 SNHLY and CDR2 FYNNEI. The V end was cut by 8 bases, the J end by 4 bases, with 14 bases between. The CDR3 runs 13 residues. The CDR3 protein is CASVSLEGETQYF. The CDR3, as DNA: TGTGCCAGCGTCAGTCTAGAGGGAGAGACCCAGTACTTC.

The CDR3 sequence is CASSIDRDPYGYTF. Here the CDR3 DNA reads TGTGCCAGCAGCATCGACAGGGATCCCTATGGCTACACCTTC. V gene TRBV7-8 combines with J gene TRBJ1-2; 7 positions agree with TRBD1. Germline assignment: CDR1 SGHVS and CDR2 FQNEAQ. The CDR3 spans 14 residues. The junction had 7 bases not matched to a gene; V was cut back by 5 bases and J by 4 bases.

The CDR3: CASSRLGLASTDTQYF. For the CDR3, the DNA is TGTGCCAGCAGCCGTCTGGGACTAGCGAGCACAGATACGCAGTATTTT. The chain has TRBV7-2 and TRBJ2-3, with TRBD2 identical over 10 bases. Germline CDR1 is SGHTA and CDR2 is FQGNSA. Trimming removed 5 bases from V and 0 bases from J; junction bases left unmatched: 5. There are 16 residues in the CDR3.

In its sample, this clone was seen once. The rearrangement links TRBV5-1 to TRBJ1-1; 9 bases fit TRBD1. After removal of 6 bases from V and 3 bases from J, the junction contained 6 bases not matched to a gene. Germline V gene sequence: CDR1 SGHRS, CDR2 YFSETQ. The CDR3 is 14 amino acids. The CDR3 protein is CASIADRGDTEAFF. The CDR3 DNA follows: TGCGCCAGCATCGCCGACAGGGGGGACACTGAAGCTTTCTTT.